This T cell receptor (beta chain) was identified in a study of blood T cells in healthy people across ages. Study observations and caveats: Long-lived donors exceeded aged donors in naive CD4+ cells and diversity. Estimates of total diversity, which came from one million sequenced T cells, were considered to be underestimates.

The CDR3 runs 14 residues. V was trimmed by 10 bases and J by 5 bases, leaving 19 bases between them. Germline V lookup: CDR1 SGHRS, CDR2 YFSETQ. The second PCR ran roughly 7 to 12 cycles with a sample-barcoded 5' primer and J-beta primers. No fewer than 3 million CDR3-containing paired-end reads came from each sample. TCRdb ran MiXCR on the 5' RACE reads and lists one entry per CDR3 protein. The repertoire holds some 760,000 distinct CDR3 sequences, with approximately 25% as singletons. This clonotype was seen more than once but under ten times. What it binds is not known. The same sample was also studied in work on T cells of mothers and their children. That work states: Study donors consisted of a few healthy Caucasian mothers and their six children.

The material sequenced was blood. This receptor was obtained from a boy under 18 in good health. The J gene is TRBJ1-5, the V gene TRBV5-1; D call uncertain. The CDR3 loop is CAPRWWGGDQPQHF. In DNA form, the CDR3 reads TGCGCCCCACGTTGGTGGGGTGGGGATCAGCCCCAGCATTTT. Based on the CDR3 plus reference TRBV5-1 and TRBJ1-5, the full variable domain is KAGVTQTPRYLIKTRGQQVTLSCSPISGHRSVSWYQQTPGQGLQFLFEYFSETQRNKGNFPGRFSGRQFSNSRSEMNVSTLELGDSALYLCAPRWWGGDQPQHFGDGTRLSIL.